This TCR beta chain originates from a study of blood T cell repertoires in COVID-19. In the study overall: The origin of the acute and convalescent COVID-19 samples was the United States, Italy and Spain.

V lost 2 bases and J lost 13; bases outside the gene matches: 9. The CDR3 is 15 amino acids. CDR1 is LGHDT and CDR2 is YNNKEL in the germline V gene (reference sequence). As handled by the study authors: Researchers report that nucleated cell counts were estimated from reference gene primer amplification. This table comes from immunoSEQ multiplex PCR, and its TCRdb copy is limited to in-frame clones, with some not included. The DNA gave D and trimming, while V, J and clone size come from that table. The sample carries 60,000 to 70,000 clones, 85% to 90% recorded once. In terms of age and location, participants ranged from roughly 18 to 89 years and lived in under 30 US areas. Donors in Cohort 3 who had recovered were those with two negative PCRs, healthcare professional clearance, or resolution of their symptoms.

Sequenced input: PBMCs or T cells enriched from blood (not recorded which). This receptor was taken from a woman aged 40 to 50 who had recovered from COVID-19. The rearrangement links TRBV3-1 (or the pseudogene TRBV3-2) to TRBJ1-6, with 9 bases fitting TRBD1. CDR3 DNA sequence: TGTGCCAGCAGCCAACTGACGGGACAGGGTCTTCCCCTCCACTTT. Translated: CASSQLTGQGLPLHF.